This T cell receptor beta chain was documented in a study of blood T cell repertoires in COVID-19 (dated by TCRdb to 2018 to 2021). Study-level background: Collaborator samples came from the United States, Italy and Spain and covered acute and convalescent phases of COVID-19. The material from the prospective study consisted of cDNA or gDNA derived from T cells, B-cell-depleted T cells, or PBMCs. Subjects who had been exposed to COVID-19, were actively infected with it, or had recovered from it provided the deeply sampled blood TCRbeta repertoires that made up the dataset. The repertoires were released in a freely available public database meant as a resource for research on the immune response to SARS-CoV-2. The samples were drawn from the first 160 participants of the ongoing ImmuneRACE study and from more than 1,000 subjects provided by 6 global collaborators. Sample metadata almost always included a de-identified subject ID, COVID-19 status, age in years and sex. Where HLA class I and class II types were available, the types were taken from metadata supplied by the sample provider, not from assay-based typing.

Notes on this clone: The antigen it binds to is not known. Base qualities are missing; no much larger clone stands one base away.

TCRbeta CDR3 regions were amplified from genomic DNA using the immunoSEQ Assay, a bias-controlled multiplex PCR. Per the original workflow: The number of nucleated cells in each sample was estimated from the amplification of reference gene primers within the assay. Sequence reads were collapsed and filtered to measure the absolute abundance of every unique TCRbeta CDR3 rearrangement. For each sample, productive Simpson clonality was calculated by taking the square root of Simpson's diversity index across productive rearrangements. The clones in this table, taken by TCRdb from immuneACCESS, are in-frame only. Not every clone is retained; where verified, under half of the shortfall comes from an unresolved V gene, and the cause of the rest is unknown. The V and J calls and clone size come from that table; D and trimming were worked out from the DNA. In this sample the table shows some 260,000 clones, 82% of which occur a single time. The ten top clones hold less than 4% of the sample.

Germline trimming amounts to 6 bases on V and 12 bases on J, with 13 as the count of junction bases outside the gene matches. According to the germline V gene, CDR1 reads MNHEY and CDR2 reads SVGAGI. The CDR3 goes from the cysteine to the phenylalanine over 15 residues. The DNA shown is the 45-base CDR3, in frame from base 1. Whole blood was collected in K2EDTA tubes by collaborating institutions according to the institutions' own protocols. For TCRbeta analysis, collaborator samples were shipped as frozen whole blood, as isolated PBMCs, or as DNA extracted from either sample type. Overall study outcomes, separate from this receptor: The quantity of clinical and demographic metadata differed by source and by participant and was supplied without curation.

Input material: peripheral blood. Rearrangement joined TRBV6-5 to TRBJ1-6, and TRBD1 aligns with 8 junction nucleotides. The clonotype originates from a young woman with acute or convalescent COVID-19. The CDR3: CASRSGTGGGGPLHF. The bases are TGTGCCAGCAGGAGCGGGACAGGCGGCGGCGGACCCCTCCACTTT.